This T cell receptor (beta chain) was recorded in a study of blood T cell repertoires in COVID-19. Original analysis: Reference gene primer amplification gave nucleated cell count estimates. TCRdb's table, derived via immunoSEQ multiplex PCR, lists solely in-frame clones and lacks some. The DNA gave D and trimming, while V, J and clone size come from that table. The table lists roughly 14,000 clones, 84% of them singletons. The CDR3 contains 15 residues. J was trimmed by 0 bases and V by 6 bases; bases with no gene match: 6. Germline V gives CDR1 MDHEN, CDR2 SYDVKM. The V call is TRBV28, the J call TRBJ1-1; 8 nucleotides align to TRBD1. This sequence originates from a woman aged 45-59 years with active or convalescent COVID-19. Sequencing was performed on peripheral blood. The CDR3 reads CASREGTGMNTEAFF. CDR3 sequence (DNA): TGTGCCAGCAGAGAAGGGACAGGAATGAACACTGAAGCTTTCTTT.